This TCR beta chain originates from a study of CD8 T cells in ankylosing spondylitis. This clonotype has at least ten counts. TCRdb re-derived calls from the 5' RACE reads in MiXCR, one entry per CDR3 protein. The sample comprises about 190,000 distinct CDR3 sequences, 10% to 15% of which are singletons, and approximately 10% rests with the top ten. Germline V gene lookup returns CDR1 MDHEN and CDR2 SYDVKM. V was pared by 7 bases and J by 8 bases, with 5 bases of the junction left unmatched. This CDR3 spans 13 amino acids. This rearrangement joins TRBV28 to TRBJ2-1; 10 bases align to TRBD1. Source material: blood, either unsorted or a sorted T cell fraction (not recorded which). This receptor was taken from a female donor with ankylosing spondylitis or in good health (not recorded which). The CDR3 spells CASTLTGGYEQFF. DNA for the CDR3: TGTGCCAGCACTCTGACAGGGGGCTATGAGCAGTTCTTC.